This entry features one TCR beta chain sequence. The antigen is unknown. The record originates from a study of T cell repertoires in cytomegalovirus infection. TCRdb used MiXCR to reprocess the reads, holding one entry per CDR3 protein. This table has 650,000 to 900,000 distinct CDR3 sequences, almost 30% appearing once. Source: cultured CD8+ T cells from PBMCs, taken from culture after CMV antigen stimulation. The sequence was obtained from a human donor in good health (CMV status not recorded). Some clones in this sample may be carry-over from other donors' samples.

DNA for the CDR3: TGTGCCAGCAGTTTAGTTGGAGCAGAGAATTATGGCTACACCTTC. Translating it yields CASSLVGAENYGYTF. This chain links TRBV12-3 or TRBV12-4 with TRBJ1-2; D ambiguous. Trimming cost V 1 base and J 5 bases, with 14 bases left between them. This CDR3 contains 15 residues.